This T cell receptor (beta chain) was sequenced during a study of human T cells and chemical hapten exposure. This clonotype was counted only a few times. TCRdb re-derived calls from the RACE reads in MiXCR, one entry per CDR3 protein. The profile shows 350,000 to 400,000 distinct CDR3 sequences, roughly 4.6% of them singletons. The germline V gene has CDR1 MNHNY and CDR2 SVGAGI (reference sequence). Unmatched junction bases numbered 3, after V lost 2 bases and J lost 4 bases. The CDR3 extends over 14 amino acids. Time point denoted: pre-sensitization, week 0. Treatment of the sample: therapeutic diphenylcyclopropenone sensitization with weekly scalp DPC.

The receptor comes from a woman aged 45-60 years with alopecia areata. Some clones in this sample may be carry-over from other donors' samples. This chain links TRBV6-6 with TRBJ2-7; TRBD1 agrees at 9 bases. The sequencing used whole blood, collected in connection with sensitization to the hapten diphenylcyclopropenone (DPC). CDR3 sequence reads: CASSYVGTGYEQYF. The CDR3 DNA is TGTGCCAGCAGTTACGTCGGGACAGGGTACGAGCAGTACTTC.